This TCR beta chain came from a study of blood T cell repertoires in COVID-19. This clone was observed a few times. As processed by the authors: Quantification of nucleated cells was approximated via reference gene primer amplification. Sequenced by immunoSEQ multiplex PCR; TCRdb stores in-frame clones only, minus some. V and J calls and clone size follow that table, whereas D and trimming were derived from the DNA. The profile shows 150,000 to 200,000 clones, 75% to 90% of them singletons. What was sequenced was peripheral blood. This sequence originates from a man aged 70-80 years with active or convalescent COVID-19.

CDR3 protein: CASSESDSPLHF. The CDR3 nucleotides are TGTGCCAGCAGTGAATCAGATTCACCCCTCCACTTT. The chain uses TRBV25-1 and TRBJ1-6, with D hard to call. CDR1 is MGHDK and CDR2 is SYGVNS in the germline V gene. CDR3 length equals 12 residues. Trimming pared 1 base from V and 8 bases from J, leaving 3 bases between.